This TCR beta chain comes out of a study of CD8+ T cells in alopecia areata. Extraction of RNA preceded its reverse transcription into cDNA, which served as the sequencing template. The repertoire was sequenced with immunoSEQ multiplex PCR; TCRdb's copy has only in-frame clones and lacks some. The sample carries 110,000 to 150,000 clones, around 60% recorded once. This CDR3 spans 13 amino acids. CDR1 is SEHNR, CDR2 FQNEAQ, per germline (reference sequence). V lost 5 bases and J 7 bases, leaving 14 bases between the germline ends. The source material was CD4+ T cells sorted from blood, sampled at week 0. This rearrangement joins TRBV7-9 to TRBJ2-5; D is possibly TRBD2 (7 bases). This TCR was sampled from a human donor with alopecia areata. The CDR3 bases are TGTGCCAGCAGCCAGGGGACTACCGGGACCCAGTACTTC. Its translation: CASSQGTTGTQYF.